This TCR beta chain was identified in a study of CD8 T cells in Susac syndrome. About this clonotype itself: Its antigen is not known.

RNA was extracted with the RNeasy kit, and a quantity of about 0.45 to 1 ug was reverse transcribed using random hexamers. Amplification of TCR beta CDR3 was carried out by immunoSEQ multiplex PCR, which covered 54 Vbeta and 13 Jbeta segments. TCRdb recomputed calls from the immunoSEQ multiplex PCR reads with MiXCR, one row per CDR3 protein. The sample has about 140,000 distinct CDR3 sequences, about 95% seen once. Sequencing targeted TCR beta in blood CD8+ and CD4+ T cells. Findings and limits, study-wide: As the study acknowledged, the number of individuals who were part of its TCR sequencing and HLA analysis was relatively small.

Germline CDR1 and CDR2: MDHEN and SYDVKM. The CDR3 length is 15 residues. V lost 5 bases and J lost 1; bases outside the gene matches: 6. The receptor was isolated from a human donor with multiple sclerosis. The sequenced sample was CD4+ T cells from PBMCs. The rearrangement joins TRBV28 to TRBJ1-1, with TRBD1 identical over 8 bases. The CDR3: CASSKSGTGNTEAFF. The CDR3 DNA sequence: TGTGCCAGCAGTAAATCCGGGACAGGGAACACTGAAGCTTTCTTT.